This T cell receptor beta chain appears in the sequencing data of a study of beta chain features in type 1 diabetes. As for the study in general: Regarding age, gender and cell yields, patients proved similar to healthy donors.

Expressed TCRB transcripts got sequenced, as all isolated RNA was reverse transcribed. About 3.7 million reads per sample were averaged for naive, central memory and regulatory samples. Assay: immunoSEQ multiplex PCR; the TCRdb copy retains only in-frame clones and omits some. The sample has some 160,000 clones; approximately 9.9% are singletons. This clone was detected only a few times. In germline, CDR1 is SGHRS, CDR2 YFSETQ. The length of the CDR3 is 14 residues. Trimming shortened V by 3 bases and J by 5 bases, and 13 bases separated the two germline ends. The chain carries TRBV5-1 and TRBJ2-3; D uncertain. The specimen sequenced was central memory CD4+ T cells from blood. This clonotype was sampled from a woman aged 18 to 35 in good health. The CDR3 DNA sequence: TGCGCCAGCAGCTCCAGGCAGGCAATAGATACGCAGTATTTT. This sequence encodes CASSSRQAIDTQYF.